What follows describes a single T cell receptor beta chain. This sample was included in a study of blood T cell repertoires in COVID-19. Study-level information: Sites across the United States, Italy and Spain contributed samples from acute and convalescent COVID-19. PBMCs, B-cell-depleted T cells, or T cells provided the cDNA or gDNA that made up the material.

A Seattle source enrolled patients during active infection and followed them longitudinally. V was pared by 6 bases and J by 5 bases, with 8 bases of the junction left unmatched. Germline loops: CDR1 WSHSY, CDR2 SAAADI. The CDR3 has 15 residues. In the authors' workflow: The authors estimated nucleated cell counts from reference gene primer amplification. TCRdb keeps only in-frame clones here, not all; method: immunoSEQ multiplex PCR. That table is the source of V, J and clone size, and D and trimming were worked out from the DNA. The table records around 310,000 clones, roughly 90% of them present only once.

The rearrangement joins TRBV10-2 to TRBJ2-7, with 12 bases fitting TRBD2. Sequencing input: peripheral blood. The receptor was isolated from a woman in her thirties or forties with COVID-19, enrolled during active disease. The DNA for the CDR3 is TGCGCCAGCAGCCGCCTGACTAGCGGGAGCAACGAGCAGTACTTC. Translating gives CASSRLTSGSNEQYF.